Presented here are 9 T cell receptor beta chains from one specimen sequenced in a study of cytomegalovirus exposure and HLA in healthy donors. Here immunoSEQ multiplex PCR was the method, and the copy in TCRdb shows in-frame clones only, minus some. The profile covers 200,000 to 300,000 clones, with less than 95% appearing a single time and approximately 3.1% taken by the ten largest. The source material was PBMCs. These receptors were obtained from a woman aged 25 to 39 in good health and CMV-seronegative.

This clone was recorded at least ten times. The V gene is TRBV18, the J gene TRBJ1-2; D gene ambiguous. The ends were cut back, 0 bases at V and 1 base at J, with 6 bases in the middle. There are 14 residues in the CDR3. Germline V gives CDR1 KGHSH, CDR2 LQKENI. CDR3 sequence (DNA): TGTGCCAGCTCACCACCATCCGTTAACTATGGCTACACCTTC. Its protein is CASSPPSVNYGYTF.

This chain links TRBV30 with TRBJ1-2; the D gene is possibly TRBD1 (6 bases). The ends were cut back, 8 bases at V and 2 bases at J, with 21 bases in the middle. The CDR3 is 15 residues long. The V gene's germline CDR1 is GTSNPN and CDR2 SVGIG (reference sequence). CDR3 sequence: CATERAGAINYGYTF. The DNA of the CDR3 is TGTGCCACGGAAAGGGCAGGGGCCATCAACTATGGCTACACCTTC.

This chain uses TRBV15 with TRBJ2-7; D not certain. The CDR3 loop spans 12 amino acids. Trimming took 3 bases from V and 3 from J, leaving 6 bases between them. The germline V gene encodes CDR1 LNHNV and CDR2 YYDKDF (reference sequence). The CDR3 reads CATSRDHYEQYF. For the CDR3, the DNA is TGTGCCACCAGCAGGGACCACTACGAGCAGTACTTC.

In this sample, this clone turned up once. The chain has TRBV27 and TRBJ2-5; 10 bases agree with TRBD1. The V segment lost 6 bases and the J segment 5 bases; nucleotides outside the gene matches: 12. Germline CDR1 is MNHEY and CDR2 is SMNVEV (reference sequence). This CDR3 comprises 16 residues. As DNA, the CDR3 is TGTGCCAGCAGCGAAGACAGGGGGCGCGGGTGGGAGACCCAGTACTTC. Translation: CASSEDRGRGWETQYF.

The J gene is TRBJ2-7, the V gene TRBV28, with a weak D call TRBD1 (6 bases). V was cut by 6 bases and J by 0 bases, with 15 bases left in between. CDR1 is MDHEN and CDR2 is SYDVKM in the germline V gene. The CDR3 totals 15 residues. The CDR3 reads CASRRTGSSSYEQYF. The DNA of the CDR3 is TGTGCCAGCAGACGAACAGGGAGTAGCTCCTACGAGCAGTACTTC.

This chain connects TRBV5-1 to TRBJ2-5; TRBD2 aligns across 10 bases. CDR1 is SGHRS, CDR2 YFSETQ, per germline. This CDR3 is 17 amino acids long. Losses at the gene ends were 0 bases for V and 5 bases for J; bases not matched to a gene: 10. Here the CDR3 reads CASSLGTSGSPGETQYF. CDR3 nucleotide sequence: TGCGCCAGCAGCTTGGGGACTAGCGGATCCCCCGGGGAGACCCAGTACTTC.

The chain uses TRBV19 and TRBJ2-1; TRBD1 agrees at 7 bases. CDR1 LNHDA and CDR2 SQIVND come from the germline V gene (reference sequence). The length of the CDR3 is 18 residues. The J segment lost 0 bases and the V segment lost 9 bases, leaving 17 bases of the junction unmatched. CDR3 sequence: CASQKGTVVGSSYNEQFF. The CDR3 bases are TGTGCCAGCCAAAAGGGGACAGTCGTTGGGAGCTCCTACAATGAGCAGTTCTTC.

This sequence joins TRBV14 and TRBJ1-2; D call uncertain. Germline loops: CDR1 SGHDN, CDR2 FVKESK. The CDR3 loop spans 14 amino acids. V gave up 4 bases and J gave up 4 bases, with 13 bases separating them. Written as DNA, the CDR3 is TGTGCCAGCAGCCCTGCCAGGAGCGGCTATGGCTACACCTTC. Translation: CASSPARSGYGYTF.

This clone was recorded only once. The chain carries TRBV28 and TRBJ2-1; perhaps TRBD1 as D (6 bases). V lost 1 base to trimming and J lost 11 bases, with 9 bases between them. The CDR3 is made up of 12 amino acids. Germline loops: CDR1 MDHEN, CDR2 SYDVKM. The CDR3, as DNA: TGTGCCAGCAGTTTATCTCAGGGGCAGCAGTTCTTC. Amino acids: CASSLSQGQQFF.